These 28 T cell receptor beta chains were sequenced from one sample in a study of blood T cell repertoires in COVID-19 (dated by TCRdb to 2020 to 2021). Preparation of the library involved the immunoSEQ multiplex PCR assay. Not all clones reach the TCRdb copy of this immuneACCESS table, which keeps in-frame sequences only. Checked studies attribute under half of the gap to unresolved V genes and leave the rest unexplained. This sample comprises 100,000 to 150,000 clones, about 81% of them detected only once. The top ten constitute 3.8% of the sample. The sequencing sample was made of peripheral blood. Source of these receptors: a woman between 50 and 59 years old with acute or convalescent COVID-19.

The J gene is TRBJ1-1, the V gene TRBV16; 8 bases align to TRBD1. Germline V CDR1 and CDR2: KGHSY, FQNENV. The CDR3 covers 15 residues. After removal of 2 bases from V and 6 bases from J, the junction contained 8 bases not matched to a gene. The CDR3, as DNA: TGTGCCAGCAGCCAACAGGGGGCGCGGTCCGCTGAAGCTTTCTTT. Translated: CASSQQGARSAEAFF. Filled out from reference TRBV16 and TRBJ1-1, the complete variable domain reads GEEVAQTPKHLVRGEGQKAKLYCAPIKGHSYVFWYQQVLKNEFKFLISFQNENVFDETGMPKERFSAKCLPNSPCSLEIQATKLEDSAVYFCASSQQGARSAEAFFGQGTRLTVV.

V gene TRBV12-3 or TRBV12-4 combines with J gene TRBJ1-1; D may be TRBD1 (5 bases). The CDR3 spans 13 residues. Trimming took 3 bases from V and 6 from J, leaving 11 bases between them. CDR3 sequence (DNA): TGTGCCAGCAGTTTTCGGGGGAGCTCTGAAGCTTTCTTT. Its translation is CASSFRGSSEAFF.

The chain is built from TRBV28 and TRBJ2-7; D gene ambiguous. CDR1 and CDR2 from the germline V gene are MDHEN and SYDVKM. Deletions cut 8 bases from V and 5 bases from J, with 10 bases between. This CDR3 contains 11 residues. CDR3 in DNA: TGTGCCAGCTCCTCCCCCCACGAGCAGTACTTC. As protein: CASSSPHEQYF.

A single count supports this clone. This chain links TRBV2 with TRBJ2-7; 7 nucleotides line up with TRBD1. CDR1 and CDR2 from the germline V gene are SNHLY and FYNNEI. This CDR3 region has 15 residues. J gave up 1 base and V 8 bases, and 11 bases lay outside the gene matches. DNA for the CDR3: TGTGCCAGCGGCCCAAGACAGGGCTCTTCCTACGAGCAGTACTTC. It yields the protein CASGPRQGSSYEQYF. Using reference TRBV2 and TRBJ2-7 for the parts outside the CDR3, the full variable domain is EPEVTQTPSHQVTQMGQEVILRCVPISNHLYFYWYRQILGQKVEFLVSFYNNEISEKSEIFDDQFSVERPDGSNFTLKIRSTKLEDSAMYFCASGPRQGSSYEQYFGPGTRLTVT.

This clone was seen a handful of times. The chain carries TRBV4-1 and TRBJ1-3; D is perhaps TRBD1 (6 bases). This CDR3 has 16 residues. V was clipped by 1 base and J by 0 bases, with 10 bases between them. Germline V gives CDR1 MGHRA, CDR2 YSYEKL. The CDR3 DNA sequence: TGCGCCAGCAGCCAAGTACAGGGTAACTCTGGAAACACCATATATTTT. Residues: CASSQVQGNSGNTIYF.

The chain couples TRBV5-1 to TRBJ2-7; 7 bases are a match to TRBD2. Germline CDR1 and CDR2: SGHRS and YFSETQ. There are 15 residues in the CDR3. V was pared by 4 bases and J by 4 bases, with 11 bases of the junction left unmatched. Here the CDR3 DNA reads TGCGCCAGCAGCGCGGGGGACTATTTCTTATACGAGCAGTACTTC. It codes for CASSAGDYFLYEQYF.

This clone was counted between two and nine times. The chain's CDR3 is CATKGGLAGTVADTQYF. As DNA, the CDR3 is TGTGCCACCAAGGGGGGACTAGCGGGTACCGTGGCAGATACGCAGTATTTT. The V call is TRBV19, the J call TRBJ2-3; 12 nucleotides agree with TRBD2. This CDR3 has 17 amino acids. V shed 10 bases and J 4 bases; nucleotides not matched to a gene: 15. Germline V gives CDR1 LNHDA, CDR2 SQIVND (reference sequence).

The chain combines TRBV5-1 with TRBJ2-3; possibly TRBD2 for D (7 bases). This CDR3 comprises 16 residues. Trimming removed 4 bases at V and 3 bases at J, with 18 bases between. The germline CDR1 and CDR2 sequences are SGHRS and YFSETQ. As DNA, the CDR3 is TGCGCCAGCAGCCCCCGGGGGGCGGTTCGGACAGATACGCAGTATTTT. Its translation: CASSPRGAVRTDTQYF.

V and J are TRBV5-4 and TRBJ2-7, with a weak D call TRBD2 (6 bases). CDR3 length: 16 residues. Germline CDR1 is SGHNT and CDR2 is YYREEE (reference sequence). V shed 0 bases and J shed 0 bases, with 13 bases lying between them. The CDR3 spells CASSLDRAGSSYEQYF. The CDR3, as DNA: TGTGCCAGCAGCTTGGATCGGGCGGGGTCCTCCTACGAGCAGTACTTC.

The chain couples TRBV12-3 or TRBV12-4 to TRBJ1-5; D unresolved. The length of the CDR3 is 12 residues. V was trimmed by 6 bases and J by 7 bases, leaving 10 bases between them. The CDR3 protein is CASSRGGQPQHF. The CDR3 nucleotides read TGTGCCAGCAGCCGGGGTGGGCAGCCCCAGCATTTT.

J is TRBJ2-1 and V is TRBV19; 11 bases align to TRBD2. J was trimmed by 7 bases and V by 6 bases; bases with no gene match: 8. The CDR3 is 15 amino acids. CDR1 and CDR2 (germline): LNHDA, SQIVND (reference sequence). This chain's CDR3 is CASRELAGVGNEQFF. The DNA for the CDR3 is TGTGCCAGTAGAGAACTAGCGGGAGTAGGAAATGAGCAGTTCTTC.

This clone was found once. An end of the junction differs from the germline gene, which may be a read error. The chain combines TRBV12-5 with TRBJ1-2, with 7 bases aligning to TRBD1. Germline assignment: CDR1 LGHNT and CDR2 FRNRAP. The CDR3 covers 16 residues. DNA for the CDR3: TGTGCTAGTGGATTGGGCGTGGCAGGGGGAATATATGGCTACACCTTC. This translates into CASGLGVAGGIYGYTF.

The CDR3 loop reads CASSFLSGSDRAGELFF. The CDR3 DNA reads as TGTGCCAGCAGCTTCTTGAGCGGGAGTGATAGGGCCGGGGAGCTGTTTTTT. V usage is TRBV7-8 and J usage is TRBJ2-2; 8 bases fit TRBD2. V shed 3 bases and J 6 bases; nucleotides not matched to a gene: 12. The CDR3 is 17 amino acids. Germline V gene data show CDR1 as SGHVS and CDR2 as FQNEAQ.

This clone was detected a few times. The chain uses TRBV27 and TRBJ1-1; no clear D. V was trimmed by 2 bases and J by 7 bases, leaving 14 bases between them. This CDR3 has 14 residues. Germline assignment: CDR1 MNHEY and CDR2 SMNVEV (reference sequence). The DNA of the CDR3 is TGTGCCAGCAGTTTAAGAGGGCCGGTGGGTGAAGCTTTCTTT. The encoded protein is CASSLRGPVGEAFF.

The rearrangement uses TRBV14 and TRBJ1-3; TRBD1 might be the D (5 bases). The CDR3 contains 13 residues. Trimming removed 0 bases at V and 7 bases at J, with 7 bases between. Germline V gene data show CDR1 as SGHDN and CDR2 as FVKESK. The CDR3 loop is CASSQERGNTIYF. CDR3 DNA sequence: TGTGCCAGCAGCCAAGAACGGGGGAACACCATATATTTT.

The CDR3 nucleotides are TGTGCCAGCAGCCCCTGGAATCAGGGGGAGACCCAGTACTTC. Protein: CASSPWNQGETQYF. The chain combines TRBV14 with TRBJ2-5; D perhaps matches TRBD1 (6 bases). Germline CDR1 reads SGHDN; CDR2 reads FVKESK. The CDR3 covers 14 residues. The germline V and J ends were trimmed by 4 bases and 5 bases, with 14 bases remaining between them. Using reference TRBV14 and TRBJ2-5 for the parts outside the CDR3, the full variable domain is EAGVTQFPSHSVIEKGQTVTLRCDPISGHDNLYWYRRVMGKEIKFLLHFVKESKQDESGMPNNRFLAERTGGTYSTLKVQPAELEDSGVYFCASSPWNQGETQYFGPGTRLLVL.

The rearrangement joins TRBV5-1 to TRBJ1-2; D unclear. The CDR3 covers 15 residues. Germline assignment: CDR1 SGHRS and CDR2 YFSETQ. Trimming took 4 bases from V and 0 from J, leaving 13 bases between them. DNA for the CDR3: TGCGCCAGCAGCGGAGGCACAACAACTAACTATGGCTACACCTTC. Amino acid sequence: CASSGGTTTNYGYTF.

J is TRBJ1-1 and V is TRBV19; tentative D call: TRBD1 (5 bases). This CDR3 is 15 amino acids long. V lost 3 bases to trimming and J lost 2 bases, with 13 bases between them. Germline assignment: CDR1 LNHDA and CDR2 SQIVND (reference sequence). The CDR3 region has the DNA TGTGCCAGTAGTATTCAACCAGGGTTTAACACTGAAGCTTTCTTT. Translated, it gives CASSIQPGFNTEAFF.

This clone was picked up one time. This sequence joins TRBV3-1 (or the pseudogene TRBV3-2) and TRBJ2-5; 13 bases are shared with TRBD2. The DNA matches TRBJ2-7 better at its end, which makes the J call doubtful. The CDR3 length is 15 residues. Per the germline V gene, CDR1 is LGHDT and CDR2 is YNNKEL (reference sequence). The CDR3 region has the DNA TGTGCCAGCAGCGGAGGACTAGCGGGGGCCTACGAGCAGTACTTC. It is translated as CASSGGLAGAYEQYF.

This clone was seen just once. The chain recombines TRBV10-2 with TRBJ1-5; unclear D gene. The V gene's germline CDR1 is WSHSY and CDR2 SAAADI. Trimming cost V 7 bases and J 2 bases, with 9 bases left between them. The CDR3 is 13 amino acids. CDR3 sequence (DNA): TGCGCCAGCACCCCAGTGGGCAATCAGCCCCAGCATTTT. Its protein is CASTPVGNQPQHF.

The sample holds one count of this clone. This chain uses TRBV15 with TRBJ1-5, with a tentative D call TRBD1 (5 bases). In germline, CDR1 is LNHNV, CDR2 YYDKDF (reference sequence). The CDR3 length is 12 residues. Trimming stripped 1 base from V and 9 bases from J, with 7 bases between. The DNA of the CDR3 is TGTGCCACCAGCAGAGTTACAGGGCCCCAGCATTTT. It is translated as CATSRVTGPQHF. Variable domain in full (rest from reference TRBV15 and TRBJ1-5): DAMVIQNPRYQVTQFGKPVTLSCSQTLNHNVMYWYQQKSSQAPKLLFHYYDKDFNNEADTPDNFQSRRPNTSFCFLDIRSPGLGDTAMYLCATSRVTGPQHFGDGTRLSIL.

About this clone itself: The same CDR3 arises from other DNA sequences in this sample as well. The chain employs TRBV3-1 (or the pseudogene TRBV3-2) and TRBJ1-1; D uncertain. CDR1 and CDR2 (germline): LGHDT, YNNKEL (reference sequence). This CDR3 has 12 residues. Trimming removed 3 bases from V and 2 bases from J, with 4 bases in between. The CDR3 spells CASSHRNTEAFF. The CDR3 nucleotides read TGTGCCAGCAGCCACAGAAACACTGAAGCTTTCTTT.

This sequence joins TRBV18 and TRBJ1-1, with D possibly being TRBD1 (6 bases). Germline CDR1 reads KGHSH; CDR2 reads LQKENI. V gave up 6 bases and J gave up 0 bases, with 11 bases separating them. The CDR3 is made up of 14 amino acids. The chain's CDR3 is CASSHDRMNTEAFF. DNA of the CDR3: TGTGCCAGCTCCCACGACAGGATGAACACTGAAGCTTTCTTT.

This clone showed up just once. The V call is TRBV5-1, the J call TRBJ1-2; D possibly corresponds to TRBD1 (6 bases). CDR1 and CDR2 from the germline V gene are SGHRS and YFSETQ. This CDR3 spans 15 amino acids. Trimming removed 4 bases from V and 4 bases from J, with 17 bases in between. CDR3: CASSPTAGTLYGYTF. Here the CDR3 DNA reads TGCGCCAGCAGCCCCACAGCCGGGACACTCTATGGCTACACCTTC.

This clone was observed once. This chain links TRBV18 with TRBJ1-2; weak D call: TRBD1 (6 bases). CDR1 KGHSH and CDR2 LQKENI come from the germline V gene. Trimming stripped 3 bases from V and 10 bases from J, with 18 bases between. CDR3 length: 14 amino acids. CDR3 in DNA: TGTGCCAGCTCACCCAGGGGCAGTTCTCTCGACTACACCTTC. Translated: CASSPRGSSLDYTF.

V usage is TRBV27 and J usage is TRBJ1-2; 7 bases fit TRBD1. The CDR3 spans 15 residues. Germline V lookup: CDR1 MNHEY, CDR2 SMNVEV (reference sequence). The trim removed 7 bases at V and 3 bases at J, leaving 11 bases unmatched. CDR3 region: CASMPVAGGYYGYTF. CDR3 coding DNA: TGTGCCAGCATGCCGGTGGCAGGGGGGTACTATGGCTACACCTTC.

This clone was counted a single time. V usage is TRBV15 and J usage is TRBJ1-1; D gene ambiguous. The CDR3 consists of 15 residues. Germline V gene lookup returns CDR1 LNHNV and CDR2 YYDKDF (reference sequence). The ends were cut back, 1 base at V and 6 bases at J, with 15 bases in the middle. The CDR3: CATSRVVTLGSEAFF. The CDR3 coding sequence is TGTGCCACCAGCAGAGTCGTTACACTAGGTTCTGAAGCTTTCTTT.

V and J are TRBV2 and TRBJ1-5, with D unclear. There are 14 residues in the CDR3. CDR1 SNHLY and CDR2 FYNNEI come from the germline V gene. V was pared by 4 bases and J by 7 bases, with 14 bases between. This chain's CDR3 is CASSVEGVGQPQHF. As DNA, the CDR3 is TGTGCCAGCAGTGTGGAGGGCGTAGGGCAGCCCCAGCATTTT.